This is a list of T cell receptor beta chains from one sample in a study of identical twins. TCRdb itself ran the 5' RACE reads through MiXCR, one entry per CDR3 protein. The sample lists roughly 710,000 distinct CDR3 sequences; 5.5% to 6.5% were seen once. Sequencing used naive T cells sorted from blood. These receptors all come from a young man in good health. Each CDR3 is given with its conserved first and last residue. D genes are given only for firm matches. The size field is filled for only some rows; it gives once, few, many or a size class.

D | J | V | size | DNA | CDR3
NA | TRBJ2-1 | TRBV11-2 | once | TGTGCCAGCAGTAAGTGGGGTAGCGAGCGCTCCTACAATGAGCAGTTCTTC | CASSKWGSERSYNEQFF
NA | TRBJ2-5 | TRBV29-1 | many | TGCAGCGTTGGGTCAGTAGAGACCCAGTACTTC | CSVGSVETQYF
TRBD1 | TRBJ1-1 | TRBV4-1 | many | TGCGCCAGCAGCCAAGGCGGGACAGGGGGCCTGAACACTGAAGCTTTCTTT | CASSQGGTGGLNTEAFF
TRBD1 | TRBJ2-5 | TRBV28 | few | TGTGCCAGCAGTTTGGACAGGGTGCTGGAGACCCAGTACTTC | CASSLDRVLETQYF
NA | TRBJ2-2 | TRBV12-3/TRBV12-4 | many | TGTGCCAGCAGTTTAGGGGCCACCGGGGAGCTGTTTTTT | CASSLGATGELFF
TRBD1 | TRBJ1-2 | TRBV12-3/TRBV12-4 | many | TGTGCCAGCAGTTTTCCCGGGACAGGCTATGGCTACACCTTC | CASSFPGTGYGYTF
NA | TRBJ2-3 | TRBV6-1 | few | TGTGCCAGCAGTGAAAGTAGCGGAGCTAGCACAGATACGCAGTATTTT | CASSESSGASTDTQYF
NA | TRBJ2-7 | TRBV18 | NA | TGTGCCAGCTCACCACCTGAATGGTCCTACGAGCAGTACTTC | CASSPPEWSYEQYF
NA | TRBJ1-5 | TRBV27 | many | TGTGCCAGCAGTAGGAGTTATAGCAATCAGCCCCAGCATTTT | CASSRSYSNQPQHF
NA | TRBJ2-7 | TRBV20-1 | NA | TGCAGTGCTCCTCACATCGGGTCCTTCGAGCAGTACTTC | CSAPHIGSFEQYF
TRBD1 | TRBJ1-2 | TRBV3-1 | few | TGTGCCAGCAGAAGGACAGGCTCCCCCTCTAACTATGGCTACACCTTC | CASRRTGSPSNYGYTF
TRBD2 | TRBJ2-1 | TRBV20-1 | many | TGCAGTGCCTACCGAGCGGGAGGGCCTTACAATGAGCAGTTCTTC | CSAYRAGGPYNEQFF
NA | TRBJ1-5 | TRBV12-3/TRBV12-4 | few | TGTGCCAGCAGTCTTGACAAATATCAGCCCCAGCATTTT | CASSLDKYQPQHF
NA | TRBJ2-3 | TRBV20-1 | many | TGCAGTGCTAGAGATCTACTAGCTTGGACCGATACGCAGTATTTT | CSARDLLAWTDTQYF
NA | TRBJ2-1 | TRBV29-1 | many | TGCAGCGTACACCGGGACGCTGCCTACAATGAGCAGTTCTTC | CSVHRDAAYNEQFF
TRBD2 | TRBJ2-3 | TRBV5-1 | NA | TGCGCCAGCAGCTTACCCCTAGCGGGAGTAGCAGATACGCAGTATTTT | CASSLPLAGVADTQYF
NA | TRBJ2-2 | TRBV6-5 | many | TGTGCCAGCAGTTACTTTGGGGGACCACCGAACACCGGGGAGCTGTTTTTT | CASSYFGGPPNTGELFF
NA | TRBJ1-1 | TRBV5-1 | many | TGCGCCAGCAGCTTGGATAGTACCGAAGCTTTCTTT | CASSLDSTEAFF
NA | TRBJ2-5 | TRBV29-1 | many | TGCAGCGTTAACGGGGGGCCCCGCAAGACCCAGTACTTC | CSVNGGPRKTQYF
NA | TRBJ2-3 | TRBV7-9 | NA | TGTGCCAGCAGCCCCCCAAACTGGCGGGGAGTAGATACGCAGTATTTT | CASSPPNWRGVDTQYF
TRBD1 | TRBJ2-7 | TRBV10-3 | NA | TGTGCCATCAGTGAGTCCCTGACAGGGGGGGAGCAGTACTTC | CAISESLTGGEQYF
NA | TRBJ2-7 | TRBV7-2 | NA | TGTGCCAGCAGCTTAGTGTGGGCAGGGATGAGCTCCTACGAGCAGTACTTC | CASSLVWAGMSSYEQYF
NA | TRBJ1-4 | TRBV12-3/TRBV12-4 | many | TGTGCCAGCGGGAAAGCAACTAATGAAAAACTGTTTTTT | CASGKATNEKLFF
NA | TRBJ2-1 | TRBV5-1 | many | TGTGCCAGCAGCTTAAGCGCCTACAATGAGCAGTTCTTC | CASSLSAYNEQFF
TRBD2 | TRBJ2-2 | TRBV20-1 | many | TGCAGTGCCGCGGGGGGAAAGGCCGGGGAGCTGTTTTTT | CSAAGGKAGELFF
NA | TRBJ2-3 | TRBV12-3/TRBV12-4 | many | TGTGCCAGCAGTTTAGCACCGGGTTCTAGCACAGATACGCAGTATTTT | CASSLAPGSSTDTQYF
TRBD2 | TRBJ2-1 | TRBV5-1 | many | TGCGCCAGCAGCGGGGGACTATTCTACAATGAGCAGTTCTTC | CASSGGLFYNEQFF
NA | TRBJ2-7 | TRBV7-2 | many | TGTGCCAGCAGCTCTAGACCACAGCGCAGCTCCTACGAGCAGTACTTC | CASSSRPQRSSYEQYF
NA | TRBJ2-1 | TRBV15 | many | TGTGCCACCAGCAGAGGTTACAATGAGCAGTTCTTC | CATSRGYNEQFF
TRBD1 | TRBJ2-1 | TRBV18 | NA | TGTGCCAGCCCGTCCGGGACAGCGAGGAATGAGCAGTTCTTC | CASPSGTARNEQFF
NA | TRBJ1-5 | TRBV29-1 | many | TGCAGCGTTGTTGAGCCCCCCCAGCCCCAGCATTTT | CSVVEPPQPQHF
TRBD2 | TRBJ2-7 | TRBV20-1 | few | TGCAGTGCTAGGGACCCCGGAGGCGGGAGCTTCTACGAGCAGTACTTC | CSARDPGGGSFYEQYF
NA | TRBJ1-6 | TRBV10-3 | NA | TGTGCCATCAGTGACGACAGCAATAATTCACCCCTCCACTTT | CAISDDSNNSPLHF
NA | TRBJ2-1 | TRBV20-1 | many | TGCAGTGCGCCCACCCGTGGGAGCAGCCCCCTTGAGCAGTTCTTC | CSAPTRGSSPLEQFF
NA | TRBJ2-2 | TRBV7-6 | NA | TGTGCCAGCAGCCCGGGCCAACCCGGGGAGCTGTTTTTT | CASSPGQPGELFF